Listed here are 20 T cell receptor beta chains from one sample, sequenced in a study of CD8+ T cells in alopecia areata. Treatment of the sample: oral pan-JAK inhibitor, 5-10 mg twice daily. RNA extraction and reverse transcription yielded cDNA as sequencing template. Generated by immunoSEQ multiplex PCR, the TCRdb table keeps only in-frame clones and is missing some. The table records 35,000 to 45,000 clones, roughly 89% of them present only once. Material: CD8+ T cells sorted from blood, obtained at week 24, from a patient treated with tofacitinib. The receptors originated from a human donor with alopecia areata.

The CDR3 protein is CASNRDSSYNEQFF. Written as DNA, the CDR3 is TGTGCCAGTAACCGGGACAGTTCCTACAATGAGCAGTTCTTC. J is TRBJ2-1 and V is TRBV27; 7 positions agree with TRBD1. CDR1 and CDR2 from the germline V gene are MNHEY and SMNVEV (reference sequence). The V and J ends lost 9 bases and 1 base, in that order; junction bases with no gene match: 6. The CDR3 is 14 amino acids.

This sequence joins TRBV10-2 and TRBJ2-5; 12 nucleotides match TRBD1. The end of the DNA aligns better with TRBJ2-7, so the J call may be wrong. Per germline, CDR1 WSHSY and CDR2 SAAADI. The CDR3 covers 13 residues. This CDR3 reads CASEGQGAHEQYF. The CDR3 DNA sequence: TGCGCCAGCGAGGGACAGGGGGCGCACGAGCAGTACTTC.

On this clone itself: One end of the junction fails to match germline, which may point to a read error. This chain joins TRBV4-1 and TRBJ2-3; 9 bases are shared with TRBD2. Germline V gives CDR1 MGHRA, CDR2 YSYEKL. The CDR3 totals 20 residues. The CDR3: CASSQDHPIQVAGVADTRYF. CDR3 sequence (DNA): TGCGCCAGCAGCCAAGATCATCCTATTCAAGTAGCGGGGGTTGCAGATACGCGGTATTTT.

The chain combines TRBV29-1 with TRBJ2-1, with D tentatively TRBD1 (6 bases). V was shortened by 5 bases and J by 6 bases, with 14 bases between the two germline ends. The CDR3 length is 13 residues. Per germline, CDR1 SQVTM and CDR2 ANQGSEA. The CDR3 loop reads CSVSTGLGNEQFF. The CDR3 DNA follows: TGCAGCGTTAGTACAGGGTTGGGCAATGAGCAGTTCTTC.

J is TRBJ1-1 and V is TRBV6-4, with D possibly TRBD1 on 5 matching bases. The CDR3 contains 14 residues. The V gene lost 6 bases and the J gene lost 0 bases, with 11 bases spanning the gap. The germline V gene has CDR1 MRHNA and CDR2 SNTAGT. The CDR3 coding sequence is TGTGCCAGCAGCGAAGGGGAAATGAACACTGAAGCTTTCTTT. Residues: CASSEGEMNTEAFF.

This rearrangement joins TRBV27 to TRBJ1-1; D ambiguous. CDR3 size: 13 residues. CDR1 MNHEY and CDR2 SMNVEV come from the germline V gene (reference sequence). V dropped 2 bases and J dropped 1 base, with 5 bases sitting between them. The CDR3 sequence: CASSLGKNTEAFF. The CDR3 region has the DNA TGTGCCAGCAGTTTAGGGAAGAACACTGAAGCTTTCTTT.

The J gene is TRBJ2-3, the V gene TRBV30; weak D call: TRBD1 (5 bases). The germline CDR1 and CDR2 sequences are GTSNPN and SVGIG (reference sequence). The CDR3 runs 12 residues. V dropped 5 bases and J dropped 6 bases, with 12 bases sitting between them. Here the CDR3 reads CAWDRVSDTQYF. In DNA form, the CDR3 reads TGTGCCTGGGACAGAGTTTCTGATACGCAGTATTTT.

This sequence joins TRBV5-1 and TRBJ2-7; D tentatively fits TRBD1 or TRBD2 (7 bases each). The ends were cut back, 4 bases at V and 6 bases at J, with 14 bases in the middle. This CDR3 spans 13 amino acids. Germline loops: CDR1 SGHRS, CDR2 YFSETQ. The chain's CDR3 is CASSVGGTAEQYF. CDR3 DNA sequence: TGCGCCAGCAGCGTCGGGGGGACAGCCGAGCAGTACTTC.

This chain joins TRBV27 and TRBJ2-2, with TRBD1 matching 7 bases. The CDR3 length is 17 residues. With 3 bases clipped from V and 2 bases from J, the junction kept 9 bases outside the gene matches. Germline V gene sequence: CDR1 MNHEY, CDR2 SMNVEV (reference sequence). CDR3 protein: CASSFSVGQLNTGELFF. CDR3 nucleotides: TGTGCCAGCAGTTTTTCTGTGGGACAGCTAAACACCGGGGAGCTGTTTTTT.

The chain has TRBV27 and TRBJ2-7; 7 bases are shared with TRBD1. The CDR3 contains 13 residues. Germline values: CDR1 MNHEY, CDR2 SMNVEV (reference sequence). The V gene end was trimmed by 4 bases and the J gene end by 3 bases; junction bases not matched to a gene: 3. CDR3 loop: CASSSDRHYEQYF. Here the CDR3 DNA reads TGTGCCAGCAGTTCGGACAGGCACTACGAGCAGTACTTC.

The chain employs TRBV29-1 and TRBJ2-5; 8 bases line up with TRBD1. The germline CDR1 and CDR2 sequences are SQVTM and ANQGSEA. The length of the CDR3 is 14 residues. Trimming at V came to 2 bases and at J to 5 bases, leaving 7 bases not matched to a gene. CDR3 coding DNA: TGCAGCGTTGAATCGGACAGGGTAATGGAGACCCAGTACTTC. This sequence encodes CSVESDRVMETQYF.

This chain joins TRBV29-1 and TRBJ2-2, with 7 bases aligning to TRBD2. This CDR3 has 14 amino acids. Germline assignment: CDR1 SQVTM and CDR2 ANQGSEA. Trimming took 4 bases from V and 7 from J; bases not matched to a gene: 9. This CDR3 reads CSVAAHGGIGELFF. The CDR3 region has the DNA TGCAGCGTTGCTGCCCACGGGGGGATCGGGGAGCTGTTTTTT.

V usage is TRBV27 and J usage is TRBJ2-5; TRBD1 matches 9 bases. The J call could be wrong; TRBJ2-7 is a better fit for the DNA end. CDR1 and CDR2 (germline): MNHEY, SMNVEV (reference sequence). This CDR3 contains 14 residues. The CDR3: CASSSDRGDYEQYF. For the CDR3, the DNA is TGTGCCAGCTCTTCGGACAGGGGAGACTACGAGCAGTACTTC.

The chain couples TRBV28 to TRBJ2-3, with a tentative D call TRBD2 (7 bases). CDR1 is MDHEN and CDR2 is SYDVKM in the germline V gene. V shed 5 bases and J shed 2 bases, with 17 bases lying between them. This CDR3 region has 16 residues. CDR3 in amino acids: CASSPRGGGTTDTQYF. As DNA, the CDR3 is TGTGCCAGCAGTCCCCGGGGAGGGGGGACCACAGATACGCAGTATTTT.

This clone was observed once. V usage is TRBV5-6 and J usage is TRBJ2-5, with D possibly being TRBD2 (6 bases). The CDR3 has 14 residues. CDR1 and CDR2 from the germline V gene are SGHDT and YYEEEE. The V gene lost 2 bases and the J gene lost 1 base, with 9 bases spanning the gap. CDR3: CASSFWEVQETQYF. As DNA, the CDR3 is TGTGCCAGCAGCTTTTGGGAGGTCCAAGAGACCCAGTACTTC.

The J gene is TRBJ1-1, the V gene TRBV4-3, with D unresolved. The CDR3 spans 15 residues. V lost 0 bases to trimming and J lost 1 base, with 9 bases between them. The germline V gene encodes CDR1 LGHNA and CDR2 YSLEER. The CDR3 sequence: CASSQDRVENTEAFF. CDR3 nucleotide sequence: TGCGCCAGCAGCCAAGATCGGGTAGAGAACACTGAAGCTTTCTTT.

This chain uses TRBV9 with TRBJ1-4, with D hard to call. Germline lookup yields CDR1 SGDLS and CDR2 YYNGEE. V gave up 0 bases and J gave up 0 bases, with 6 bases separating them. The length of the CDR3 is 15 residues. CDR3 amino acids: CASSVAGTTNEKLFF. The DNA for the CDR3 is TGTGCCAGCAGCGTAGCGGGGACAACTAATGAAAAACTGTTTTTT.

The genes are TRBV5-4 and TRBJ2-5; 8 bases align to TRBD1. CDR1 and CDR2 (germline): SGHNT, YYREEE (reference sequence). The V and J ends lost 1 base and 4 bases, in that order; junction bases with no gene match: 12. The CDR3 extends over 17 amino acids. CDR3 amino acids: CASSLLWADRVGETQYF. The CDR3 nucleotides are TGTGCCAGCAGCTTGTTATGGGCGGACAGGGTTGGAGAGACCCAGTACTTC.

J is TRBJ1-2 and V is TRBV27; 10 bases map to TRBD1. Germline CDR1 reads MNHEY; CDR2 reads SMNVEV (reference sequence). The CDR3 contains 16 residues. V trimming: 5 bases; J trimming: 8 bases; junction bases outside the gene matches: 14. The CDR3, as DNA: TGTGCCAGCAGTCCCGGGACAGGGGTCCTTTTAGAGGGCTACACCTTC. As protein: CASSPGTGVLLEGYTF.

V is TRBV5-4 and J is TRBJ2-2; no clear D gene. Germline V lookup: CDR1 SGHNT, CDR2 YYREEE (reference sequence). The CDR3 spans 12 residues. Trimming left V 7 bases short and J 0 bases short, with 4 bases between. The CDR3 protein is CASGSNTGELFF. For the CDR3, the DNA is TGTGCCAGCGGATCGAACACCGGGGAGCTGTTTTTT.